This T cell receptor beta chain derives from a study of post-analysis software for immune sequencing data. Whole-study context: Both relapsing-remitting and secondary progressive multiple sclerosis featured among the disease courses, as did progressive-relapsing multiple sclerosis. Study-wide points: Comparison with controls showed significantly lower normalized Chao1 diversity in multiple sclerosis patients. There were several TRBV segments more frequent in patients than controls, and TRBV5-6, TRBV5-1 and TRBV20-1 were among them. Analysis by F measure revealed that same-batch samples clustered strongly together.

Included in the TCR beta cDNA libraries were unique molecular identifiers. Roughly 500,000 cDNA molecules were recovered from an input of about 0.9 to 11 million T cells. Each CDR3 protein gets one entry after TCRdb re-called the PCR reads with MiXCR. The data contain 450,000 to 700,000 distinct CDR3 sequences, roughly 46% of them singletons. This clonotype was seen a handful of times. Its target is unknown. The CDR3 runs to 14 residues. Trimming cost V 2 bases and J 6 bases; bases outside gene matches: 4. Germline CDR1 SGHVS, CDR2 FNYEAQ. The rearrangement joins TRBV7-6 to TRBJ2-1; 7 nucleotides line up with TRBD1. Sequenced input: blood. The sequence was collected from a girl between 5 and 17 years old with multiple sclerosis. This CDR3 is CASSLRGQANEQFF. CDR3 nucleotides: TGTGCCAGCAGCTTACGAGGACAGGCCAATGAGCAGTTCTTC.